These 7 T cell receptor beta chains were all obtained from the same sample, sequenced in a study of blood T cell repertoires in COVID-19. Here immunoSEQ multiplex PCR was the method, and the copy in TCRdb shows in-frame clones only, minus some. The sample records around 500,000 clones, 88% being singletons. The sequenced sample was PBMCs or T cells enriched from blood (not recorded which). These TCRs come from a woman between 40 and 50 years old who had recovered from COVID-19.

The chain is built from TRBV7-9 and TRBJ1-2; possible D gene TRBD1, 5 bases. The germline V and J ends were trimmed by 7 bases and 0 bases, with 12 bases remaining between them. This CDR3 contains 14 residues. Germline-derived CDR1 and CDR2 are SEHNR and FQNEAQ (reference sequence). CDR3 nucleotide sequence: TGTGCCAGCACCTCCCAGGGCTCTAACTATGGCTACACCTTC. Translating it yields CASTSQGSNYGYTF.

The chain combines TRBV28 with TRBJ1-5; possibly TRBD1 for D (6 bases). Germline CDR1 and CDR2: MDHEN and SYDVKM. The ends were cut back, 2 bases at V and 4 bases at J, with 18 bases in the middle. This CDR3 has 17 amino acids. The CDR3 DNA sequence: TGTGCCAGCAGTTTAGATTTTCGGGGGGCGGGGAATCAGCCCCAGCATTTT. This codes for CASSLDFRGAGNQPQHF.

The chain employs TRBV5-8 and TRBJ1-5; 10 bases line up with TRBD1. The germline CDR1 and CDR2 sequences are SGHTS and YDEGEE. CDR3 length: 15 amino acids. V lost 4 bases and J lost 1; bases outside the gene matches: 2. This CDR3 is CASSPGQGSNQPQHF. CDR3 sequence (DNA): TGTGCCAGCAGCCCGGGACAGGGGAGCAATCAGCCCCAGCATTTT.

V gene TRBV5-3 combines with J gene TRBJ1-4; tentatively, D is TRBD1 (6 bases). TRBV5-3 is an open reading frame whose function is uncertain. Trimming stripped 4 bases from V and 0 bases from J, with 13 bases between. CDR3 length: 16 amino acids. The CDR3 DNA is TGTGCCAGAAGCCCCAGACAGGAACCAACTAATGAAAAACTGTTTTTT. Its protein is CARSPRQEPTNEKLFF.

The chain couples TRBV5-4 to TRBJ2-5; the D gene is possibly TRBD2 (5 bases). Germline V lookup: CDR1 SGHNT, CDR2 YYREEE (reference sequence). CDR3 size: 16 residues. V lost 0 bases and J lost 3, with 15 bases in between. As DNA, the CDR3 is TGTGCCAGCAGCTTGGGGGAGTTACGTGGGAAAGAGACCCAGTACTTC. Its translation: CASSLGELRGKETQYF.

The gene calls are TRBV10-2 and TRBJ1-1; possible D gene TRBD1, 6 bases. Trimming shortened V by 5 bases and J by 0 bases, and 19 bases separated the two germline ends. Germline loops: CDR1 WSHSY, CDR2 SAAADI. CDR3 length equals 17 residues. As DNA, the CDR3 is TGCGCCAGCAGTTGGATACAGGGAGGGAATGTGAACACTGAAGCTTTCTTT. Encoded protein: CASSWIQGGNVNTEAFF.

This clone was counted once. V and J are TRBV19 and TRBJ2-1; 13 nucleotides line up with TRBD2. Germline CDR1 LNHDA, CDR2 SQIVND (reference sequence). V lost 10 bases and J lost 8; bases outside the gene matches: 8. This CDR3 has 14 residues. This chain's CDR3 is CATKGLAGLDEQFF. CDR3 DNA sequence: TGTGCCACGAAGGGACTAGCGGGACTCGATGAGCAGTTCTTC.